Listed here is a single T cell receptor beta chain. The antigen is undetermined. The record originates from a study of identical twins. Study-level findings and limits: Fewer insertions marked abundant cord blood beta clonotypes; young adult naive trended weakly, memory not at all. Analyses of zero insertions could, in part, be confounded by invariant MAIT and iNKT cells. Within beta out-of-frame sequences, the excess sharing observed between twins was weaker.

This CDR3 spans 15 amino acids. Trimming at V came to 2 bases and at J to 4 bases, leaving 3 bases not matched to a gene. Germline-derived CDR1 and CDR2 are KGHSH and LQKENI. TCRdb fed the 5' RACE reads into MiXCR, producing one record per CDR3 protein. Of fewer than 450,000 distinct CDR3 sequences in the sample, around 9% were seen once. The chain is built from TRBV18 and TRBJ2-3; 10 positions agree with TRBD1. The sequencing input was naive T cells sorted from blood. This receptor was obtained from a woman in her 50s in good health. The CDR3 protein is CASSPDRGRSDTQYF. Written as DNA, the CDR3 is TGTGCCAGCTCACCAGACAGGGGGCGGTCAGATACGCAGTATTTT.